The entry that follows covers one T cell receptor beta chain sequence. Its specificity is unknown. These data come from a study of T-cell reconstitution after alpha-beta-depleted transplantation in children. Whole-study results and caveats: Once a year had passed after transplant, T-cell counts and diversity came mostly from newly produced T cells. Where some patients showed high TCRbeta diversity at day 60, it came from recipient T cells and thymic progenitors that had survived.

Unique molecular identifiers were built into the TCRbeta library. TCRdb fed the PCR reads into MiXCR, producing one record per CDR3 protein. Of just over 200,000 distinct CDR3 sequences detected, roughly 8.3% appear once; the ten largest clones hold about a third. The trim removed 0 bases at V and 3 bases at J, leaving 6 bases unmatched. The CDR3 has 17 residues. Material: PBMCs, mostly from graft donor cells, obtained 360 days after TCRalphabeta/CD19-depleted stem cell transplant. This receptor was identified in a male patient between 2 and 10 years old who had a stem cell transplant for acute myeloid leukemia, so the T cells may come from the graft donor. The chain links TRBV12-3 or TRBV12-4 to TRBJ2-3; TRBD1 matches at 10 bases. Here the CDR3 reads CASSLAGTGAWTDTQYF. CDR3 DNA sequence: TGTGCCAGCAGTTTAGCCGGGACAGGGGCTTGGACAGATACGCAGTATTTT.